This T cell receptor beta chain was found in a study of blood T cell repertoires in COVID-19. Looking at the study overall: Both acute and convalescent COVID-19 samples were obtained from the United States, Italy and Spain.

CDR3 length equals 16 residues. CDR1 and CDR2 (germline): SGHKS, YYEKEE (reference sequence). Trimming pared 4 bases from V and 9 bases from J, leaving 23 bases between. The authors' processing: Amplification from reference gene primers served as the basis for estimated nucleated cell counts. Assay used: immunoSEQ multiplex PCR; TCRdb lists only in-frame clones, some missing. V and J calls and clone size are given by that table; D and trimming were obtained from the DNA. The sample shows about 110,000 clones, 75% to 90% of them seen only once. Source material: peripheral blood. The receptor's source is a woman in her forties or fifties with acute or convalescent COVID-19. V usage is TRBV5-5 and J usage is TRBJ2-4; tentatively, D is TRBD2 (6 bases). The CDR3 spells CASSPGTGESRGIQYF. DNA for the CDR3: TGTGCCAGCAGCCCTGGCACGGGAGAGTCGAGGGGCATTCAGTACTTC.